Presented here are 28 T cell receptor beta chains from one specimen sequenced in a study of blood T cell repertoires in COVID-19. Sequenced by immunoSEQ multiplex PCR; TCRdb stores in-frame clones only, minus some. The sample contains under 45,000 clones, about 81% of which appear only once. The sequenced material came from peripheral blood. These receptors came from a human donor in a cohort sampled during active COVID-19.

The chain uses TRBV7-9 and TRBJ2-7; the match to TRBD1 covers 12 bases. CDR3 size: 15 residues. The V segment lost 5 bases and the J segment 6 bases; nucleotides outside the gene matches: 8. Germline loops: CDR1 SEHNR, CDR2 FQNEAQ (reference sequence). The DNA for the CDR3 is TGTGCCAGCAGCAGGGACAGGGGGCGATTAGCCGAGCAGTACGTC. This codes for CASSRDRGRLAEQYV.

The V call is TRBV24-1, the J call TRBJ2-2; TRBD1 matches at 9 bases. Trimming cost V 3 bases and J 1 base; bases outside gene matches: 5. The CDR3 totals 17 residues. CDR1 is KGHDR and CDR2 is SFDVKD in the germline V gene. In nucleotides, the CDR3 is TGTGCCACCAGTGATCTCCCGGGACAGGGGAACACCGGGGAGCTGTTTTTT. Amino acid sequence: CATSDLPGQGNTGELFF.

The V call is TRBV5-3, the J call TRBJ1-2, with 9 bases matching TRBD1. TRBV5-3 is marked as an open reading frame, function uncertain. The length of the CDR3 is 14 residues. V dropped 9 bases and J dropped 7; count of bases not matched to a gene: 13. CDR3 loop: CAINTTGTGTGYTF. CDR3 coding DNA: TGTGCCATAAACACGACCGGGACAGGGACTGGCTACACCTTC.

V is TRBV4-3 and J is TRBJ1-5; D is unresolved. There are 15 residues in the CDR3. Germline values: CDR1 LGHNA, CDR2 YSLEER. V was cut by 0 bases and J by 6 bases, with 12 bases left in between. The CDR3: CASSQDWSNGQPQHF. The CDR3 DNA is TGCGCCAGCAGCCAAGATTGGTCAAACGGTCAGCCCCAGCATTTT.

This chain joins TRBV7-9 and TRBJ2-7, with D tentatively TRBD2 (6 bases). Looked up from germline, CDR1 is SEHNR and CDR2 is FQNEAQ (reference sequence). CDR3 length equals 14 residues. With 2 bases removed from V and 5 bases from J, the gap between germline ends came to 13 bases. The CDR3, as DNA: TGTGCCAGCAGCTTAAACGCGGGGTCCGACGAGCAGTACTTC. Translated, it gives CASSLNAGSDEQYF.

The DNA for the CDR3 is TGTGCCAGCAGTGACTTGGGACAGGGGGCGAGTCAGCCCCAGCATTTT. It encodes CASSDLGQGASQPQHF. The chain links TRBV2 to TRBJ1-5, with 12 nucleotides matching TRBD1. Trimming removed 3 bases from V and 6 bases from J; junction bases left unmatched: 6. The CDR3 runs 16 residues. The germline CDR1 and CDR2 sequences are SNHLY and FYNNEI.

The chain uses TRBV7-8 and TRBJ2-5; perhaps TRBD1 as D (6 bases). Germline V gene data show CDR1 as SGHVS and CDR2 as FQNEAQ. CDR3 length: 15 residues. V was clipped by 1 base and J by 4 bases, with 13 bases between them. The CDR3 is CASSLGGQRRETQYF. DNA for the CDR3: TGTGCCAGCAGCTTAGGGGGACAAAGGAGAGAGACCCAGTACTTC.

The rearrangement links TRBV9 to TRBJ1-1; a weak D match, TRBD1 (6 bases). Germline V gene sequence: CDR1 SGDLS, CDR2 YYNGEE. Trimming shortened V by 3 bases and J by 3 bases, and 12 bases separated the two germline ends. CDR3 length equals 14 residues. The CDR3 loop reads CASSGGEGDTEAFF. The DNA of the CDR3 is TGTGCCAGCAGCGGAGGGGAGGGGGACACTGAAGCTTTCTTT.

The rearrangement joins TRBV7-9 to TRBJ2-5; no clear D. This CDR3 has 15 residues. CDR1 SEHNR and CDR2 FQNEAQ come from the germline V gene (reference sequence). The V end was cut by 4 bases, the J end by 0 bases, with 12 bases between. The CDR3 loop is CASSSAQANQETQYF. CDR3 bases: TGTGCCAGCAGCTCAGCGCAGGCGAACCAAGAGACCCAGTACTTC.

By share, this clone counts as medium-sized. The chain links TRBV18 to TRBJ1-3; D is perhaps TRBD1 (5 bases). This CDR3 contains 14 residues. Per germline, CDR1 KGHSH and CDR2 LQKENI. Trimming left V 2 bases short and J 2 bases short, with 7 bases between. The CDR3 is CASSPGGTGNTIYF. As DNA, the CDR3 is TGTGCCAGCTCACCAGGGGGGACTGGAAACACCATATATTTT.

The gene calls are TRBV7-9 and TRBJ1-6; tentatively, D is TRBD1 (6 bases). This CDR3 region has 16 residues. Per germline, CDR1 SEHNR and CDR2 FQNEAQ (reference sequence). V dropped 4 bases and J dropped 3 bases, with 13 bases sitting between them. CDR3 DNA: TGTGCCAGCAGCTCCGCCATGACAGGCTATAATTCACCCCTCCACTTT. Encoded protein: CASSSAMTGYNSPLHF. Using reference TRBV7-9 and TRBJ1-6 for the parts outside the CDR3, the full variable domain is DTGVSQNPRHKITKRGQNVTFRCDPISEHNRLYWYRQTLGQGPEFLTYFQNEAQLEKSRLLSDRFSAERPKGSFSTLEIQRTEQGDSAMYLCASSSAMTGYNSPLHFGNGTRLTVT.

V gene TRBV5-4 combines with J gene TRBJ2-3, with D maybe TRBD2 (5 bases). Deletions cut 4 bases from V and 2 bases from J, with 14 bases between. The CDR3 is 15 residues long. From germline, CDR1 is SGHNT and CDR2 YYREEE (reference sequence). CDR3 protein: CASSHRDTLTDTQYF. CDR3 sequence (DNA): TGTGCCAGCAGCCACCGGGATACACTCACAGATACGCAGTATTTT.

This chain connects TRBV6-2 or TRBV6-3 to TRBJ2-3; TRBD2 agrees at 9 bases. Per germline, CDR1 MNHEY and CDR2 SVGEGT. The CDR3 is 16 residues long. Trimming cost V 3 bases and J 2 bases; bases outside gene matches: 6. The CDR3 nucleotides read TGTGCCAGCAGTTATGGTCCTAGCGGGGCCACAGATACGCAGTATTTT. Protein: CASSYGPSGATDTQYF.

This clone was found once. The chain employs TRBV5-4 and TRBJ2-2, with a possible D match to TRBD1 (5 bases). The CDR3 sequence is 15 residues long. Trimming removed 0 bases from V and 3 bases from J, with 9 bases in between. Germline-derived CDR1 and CDR2 are SGHNT and YYREEE (reference sequence). The CDR3: CASSLESGYTGELFF. The CDR3 bases are TGTGCCAGCAGCTTGGAGTCAGGGTACACCGGGGAGCTGTTTTTT.

This rearrangement joins TRBV9 to TRBJ1-4; D perhaps matches TRBD1 (5 bases). This CDR3 has 14 residues. V dropped 5 bases and J dropped 6 bases, with 14 bases sitting between them. Germline CDR1 and CDR2: SGDLS and YYNGEE. CDR3 loop: CASSAGNIDEKLFF. The DNA of the CDR3 is TGTGCCAGCAGTGCAGGGAACATTGATGAAAAACTGTTTTTT.

The V call is TRBV10-3, the J call TRBJ2-1, with 14 bases identical to TRBD2. Germline V gives CDR1 ENHRY, CDR2 SYGVKD. This CDR3 is 15 amino acids long. After removal of 0 bases from V and 8 bases from J, the junction contained 0 bases not matched to a gene. The CDR3 coding sequence is TGTGCCATCAGTGAGTCGGGACTAGCGGGGGATGAGCAGTTCTTC. Translation: CAISESGLAGDEQFF.

This clone was seen only once. The V gene is TRBV28, the J gene TRBJ1-6, with TRBD1 matching 8 bases. Germline values: CDR1 MDHEN, CDR2 SYDVKM. Trimming removed 6 bases from V and 2 bases from J; junction bases left unmatched: 15. The CDR3 loop spans 19 amino acids. This chain's CDR3 is CASSTGTGHFPPYNSPLHF. CDR3 DNA: TGTGCCAGCAGCACTGGGACAGGCCACTTTCCCCCCTATAATTCACCCCTCCACTTT.

The chain employs TRBV11-2 and TRBJ1-5, with D unresolved. The V and J ends lost 0 bases and 6 bases respectively, with 12 bases between them. Germline values: CDR1 SGHAT, CDR2 FQNNGV. CDR3 size: 15 residues. CDR3 in amino acids: CASSLDTLAVQPQHF. As DNA, the CDR3 is TGTGCCAGCAGCTTAGACACCCTAGCAGTTCAGCCCCAGCATTTT.

The J gene is TRBJ1-1, the V gene TRBV2, with D unclear. The CDR3 runs to 12 residues. Germline loops: CDR1 SNHLY, CDR2 FYNNEI. V shed 8 bases and J shed 0 bases, with 7 bases lying between them. CDR3 nucleotides: TGTGCCAGCGGAGGGATGAACACTGAAGCTTTCTTT. Amino acid sequence: CASGGMNTEAFF.

The chain links TRBV5-5 to TRBJ2-7, with 10 bases identical to TRBD1. This CDR3 is 13 amino acids long. The trim removed 4 bases at V and 3 bases at J, leaving 1 base unmatched. Germline V gene sequence: CDR1 SGHKS, CDR2 YYEKEE (reference sequence). The CDR3 DNA sequence: TGTGCCAGCAGCCGGGACAGGGGCTACGAGCAGTACTTC. Translation gives CASSRDRGYEQYF. Full variable domain (missing parts from reference TRBV5-5 and TRBJ2-7): DAGVTQSPTHLIKTRGQQVTLRCSPISGHKSVSWYQQVLGQGPQFIFQYYEKEERGRGNFPDRFSARQFPNYSSELNVNALLLGDSALYLCASSRDRGYEQYFGPGTRLTVT.

The chain carries TRBV28 and TRBJ2-7, with D possibly being TRBD2 (5 bases). The CDR3 contains 11 residues. The V and J ends lost 5 bases and 3 bases respectively, with 5 bases between them. Germline CDR1 is MDHEN and CDR2 is SYDVKM. The CDR3: CASSRDYEQYV. Here the CDR3 DNA reads TGTGCCAGCAGTCGGGACTACGAGCAGTACGTC.

The chain carries TRBV19 and TRBJ2-2; a weak D match, TRBD1 (6 bases). Between the trimmed V and J ends, which lost 4 bases and 1 base, there was a span of 10 bases. The CDR3 consists of 15 residues. Germline V lookup: CDR1 LNHDA, CDR2 SQIVND (reference sequence). As DNA, the CDR3 is TGTGCCAGTAGTACCTTGACAGGGAACACCGGGGAGCTGTTTTTT. It is translated as CASSTLTGNTGELFF.

CDR3 sequence reads: CASSTTGVTDTQYF. The CDR3 bases are TGTGCCAGCAGCACTACAGGGGTTACAGATACGCAGTATTTT. This chain links TRBV7-9 with TRBJ2-3, with TRBD1 identical over 7 bases. Germline CDR1 and CDR2: SEHNR and FQNEAQ (reference sequence). The CDR3 spans 14 residues. V trimming: 5 bases; J trimming: 3 bases; junction bases outside the gene matches: 5.

V gene TRBV14 combines with J gene TRBJ2-2; TRBD1 agrees at 10 bases. CDR3 length: 17 residues. Germline V CDR1 and CDR2: SGHDN, FVKESK. The trim removed 0 bases at V and 3 bases at J, leaving 4 bases unmatched. The CDR3 sequence is CASSQDRQGAYTGELFF. The CDR3 DNA sequence: TGTGCCAGCAGCCAAGATAGACAGGGGGCCTACACCGGGGAGCTGTTTTTT.

The rearrangement uses TRBV5-1 and TRBJ1-1; 8 nucleotides align to TRBD1. Germline loops: CDR1 SGHRS, CDR2 YFSETQ. The CDR3 extends over 15 amino acids. Trimming at V came to 2 bases and at J to 1 base, leaving 4 bases not matched to a gene. The chain's CDR3 is CASSFTGTGNTEAFF. CDR3 bases: TGCGCCAGCAGCTTCACCGGGACAGGGAACACTGAAGCTTTCTTT. Together with reference TRBV5-1 and TRBJ1-1, the CDR3 gives the full variable domain: KAGVTQTPRYLIKTRGQQVTLSCSPISGHRSVSWYQQTPGQGLQFLFEYFSETQRNKGNFPGRFSGRQFSNSRSEMNVSTLELGDSALYLCASSFTGTGNTEAFFGQGTRLTVV.

The genes are TRBV7-9 and TRBJ1-6, with TRBD1 matching over 9 bases. The V segment lost 5 bases and the J segment 9 bases; nucleotides outside the gene matches: 8. Germline values: CDR1 SEHNR, CDR2 FQNEAQ (reference sequence). The CDR3 has 15 amino acids. CDR3 bases: TGTGCCAGCAGCGACATTACAGGGGGCGGTTCACCCCTCCACTTT. This sequence encodes CASSDITGGGSPLHF. Combining the CDR3 with reference TRBV7-9 and TRBJ1-6 gives the whole variable domain DTGVSQNPRHKITKRGQNVTFRCDPISEHNRLYWYRQTLGQGPEFLTYFQNEAQLEKSRLLSDRFSAERPKGSFSTLEIQRTEQGDSAMYLCASSDITGGGSPLHFGNGTRLTVT.

Here the CDR3 reads CASSFMGSGLANYQETQYF. CDR3 in DNA: TGTGCCAGCAGCTTTATGGGGTCGGGACTAGCGAATTACCAAGAGACCCAGTACTTC. The rearrangement joins TRBV11-2 to TRBJ2-5; 10 positions match TRBD2. CDR1 and CDR2 (germline): SGHAT, FQNNGV. V shed 3 bases and J 0 bases; nucleotides not matched to a gene: 13. The CDR3 is 19 residues long.

The gene calls are TRBV5-1 and TRBJ2-3, with TRBD2 matching 7 bases. This CDR3 is 17 amino acids long. Germline V gene lookup returns CDR1 SGHRS and CDR2 YFSETQ. Germline trimming cut 0 bases from V and 0 bases from J; bases unmatched to any gene: 7. CDR3 protein: CASSLEGRGLSTDTQYF. Here the CDR3 DNA reads TGCGCCAGCAGCTTGGAGGGGCGGGGGTTAAGCACAGATACGCAGTATTTT. The full variable domain, completed using reference TRBV5-1 and TRBJ2-3, is KAGVTQTPRYLIKTRGQQVTLSCSPISGHRSVSWYQQTPGQGLQFLFEYFSETQRNKGNFPGRFSGRQFSNSRSEMNVSTLELGDSALYLCASSLEGRGLSTDTQYFGPGTRLTVL.